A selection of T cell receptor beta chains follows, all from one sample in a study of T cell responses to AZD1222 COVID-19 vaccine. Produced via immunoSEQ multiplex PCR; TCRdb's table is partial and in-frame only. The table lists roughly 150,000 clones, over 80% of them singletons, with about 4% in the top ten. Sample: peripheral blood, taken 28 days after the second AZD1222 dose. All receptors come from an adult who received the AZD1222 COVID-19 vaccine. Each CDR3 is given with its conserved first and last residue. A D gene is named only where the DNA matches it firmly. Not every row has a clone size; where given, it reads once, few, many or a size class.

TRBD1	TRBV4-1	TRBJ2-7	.	TGCGCCAGCAGCCCCGGGACAGGGATTCACTACGAGCAGTACTTC	CASSPGTGIHYEQYF
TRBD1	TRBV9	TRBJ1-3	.	TGTGCCAGCAGCGTCACAGGGGCCTCTGGAAACACCATATATTTT	CASSVTGASGNTIYF
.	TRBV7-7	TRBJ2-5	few	TGTGCCAGCAGCTTAGGACCGTCGGCCTGGGCAGAGACCCAGTACTTC	CASSLGPSAWAETQYF
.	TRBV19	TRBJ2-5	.	TGTGCCAGTAGTATAGGAGGAATAGGGGGGCTTGCGGAGACCCAGTACTTC	CASSIGGIGGLAETQYF
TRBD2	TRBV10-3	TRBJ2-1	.	TGTGCCTCTAGCGGCGCCTACAATGAGCAGTTCTTC	CASSGAYNEQFF
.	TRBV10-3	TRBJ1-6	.	TGTGCCATCAGTGATGTCTTTTCACCCCTCCACTTT	CAISDVFSPLHF
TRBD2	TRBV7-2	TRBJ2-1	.	TGTGCCAGCAGCTTAGCGCGACTAGCGGGAGGGTACAATGAGCAGTTCTTC	CASSLARLAGGYNEQFF
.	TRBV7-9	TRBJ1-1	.	TGTGCCAGCAGCTTAGTACAGTCGGACACTGAAGCTTTCTTT	CASSLVQSDTEAFF
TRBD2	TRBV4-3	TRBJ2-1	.	TGCGCCAGCAGCCAAGATCGACTAGCGCTGGGGGGTGAGCAGTTCTTC	CASSQDRLALGGEQFF
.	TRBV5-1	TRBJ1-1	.	TGCGCCAGCAGCTTGGTTGCCGGGGCCGAAGCTTTCTTT	CASSLVAGAEAFF
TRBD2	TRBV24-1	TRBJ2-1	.	TGTGCCACCAGTGATCCTAGCGGGAACCCCTACAATGAGCAGTTCTTC	CATSDPSGNPYNEQFF
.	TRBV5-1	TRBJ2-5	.	TGCGCCAGCAGCCCCGGGACTTGGGAGACCCAGTACTTC	CASSPGTWETQYF
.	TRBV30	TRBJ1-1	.	TGTGCCTGGAGTGTAGGGGCGGACGACACTGAAGCTTTCTTT	CAWSVGADDTEAFF
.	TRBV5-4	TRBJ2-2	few	TGTGCCAGCAGCTTCCCGAGGACCTCGAACACCGGGGAGCTGTTTTTT	CASSFPRTSNTGELFF
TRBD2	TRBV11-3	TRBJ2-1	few	TGTGCCAGCAGCTACGGGGGGACTAGTATAGACAATGAGCAGTTCTTC	CASSYGGTSIDNEQFF
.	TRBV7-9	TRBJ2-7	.	TGTGCCAGCAGCTTAGACGGGGGCAGGTACGAGCAGTACTTC	CASSLDGGRYEQYF
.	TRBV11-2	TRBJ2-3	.	TGTGCCAGCAGCTTAGCACTACCGAGGGATACGCAGTATTTT	CASSLALPRDTQYF
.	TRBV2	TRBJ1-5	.	TGTGCCAGCAGCCCTGCAGGAGATCATAGCAATCAGCCCCAGCATTTT	CASSPAGDHSNQPQHF
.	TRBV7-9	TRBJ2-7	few	TGTGCCAGCAGCTTGGAGGTCTCCTACGAGCAGTACTTC	CASSLEVSYEQYF
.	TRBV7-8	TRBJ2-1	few	TGTGCCAGCAGCTTAGCCGGTGAGCAGTTCTTC	CASSLAGEQFF
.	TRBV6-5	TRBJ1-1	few	TGTGCCAGCACCTGGGGGACTGAAGCTTTCTTT	CASTWGTEAFF
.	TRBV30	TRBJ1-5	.	TGTGCCTGGAGTAGTGACACCAATCAGCCCCAGCATTTT	CAWSSDTNQPQHF
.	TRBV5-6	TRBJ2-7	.	TGTGCCAGCAGTTCCGCCTACGAGCAGTACTTC	CASSSAYEQYF
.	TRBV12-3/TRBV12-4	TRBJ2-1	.	TGTGCCAGCAGTTTATTGAGGGACGATGTGTTCTTC	CASSLLRDDVFF
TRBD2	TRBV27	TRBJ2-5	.	TGTGCCAGCAGTTTATCTAGCGGGAGGGCCGGGGAGACCCAGTACTTC	CASSLSSGRAGETQYF
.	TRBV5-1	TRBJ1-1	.	TGCGCCAGCAGCTTGTATGCAGGGTCCAACACTGAAGCTTTCTTT	CASSLYAGSNTEAFF